This TCR beta chain was obtained from a study of radiotherapy plus CTLA-4 blockade in lung cancer. For the study at large: About 20% of patients responded objectively, and about 32% achieved disease control.

CTLA-4 blockade using ipilimumab, together with focal radiation, was received by patients with chemo-refractory metastatic non-small-cell lung cancer. With regard to this clone: Its antigen remains unidentified.

Points from the study as a whole: According to reports, early shifts in blood T cell clones, alongside interferon-beta, forecast response most accurately. Once radiotherapy plus ipilimumab had been given, TCR clones derived from tumor expanded in blood.

Assay: immunoSEQ multiplex PCR; the TCRdb copy retains only in-frame clones and omits some. Of roughly 44,000 clones listed, roughly 84% are singletons. Germline CDR1 reads SGHTA; CDR2 reads FQGNSA. This CDR3 comprises 15 residues. The trim removed 0 bases at V and 11 bases at J, leaving 9 bases unmatched. Sequences were derived from peripheral blood, sampled from a patient treated with radiotherapy plus ipilimumab. The chain recombines TRBV7-2 with TRBJ2-1, with TRBD2 matching over 8 bases. The source is a human donor with non-small cell lung cancer whose response to radiotherapy plus ipilimumab could not be evaluated. For the CDR3, the DNA is TGTGCCAGCAGCTTAGCGCGTTCTAGCGGGCCCAAGCAGTTCTTC. This sequence encodes CASSLARSSGPKQFF.